These 17 T cell receptor beta chains were all obtained from the same sample, sequenced in a study of blood T cell repertoires in COVID-19. Sequenced by immunoSEQ multiplex PCR; TCRdb stores in-frame clones only, minus some. The sample contains about 120,000 clones, about 85% of which appear only once. The sequenced sample consisted of peripheral blood. The receptor set was obtained from a human donor in a cohort sampled during active COVID-19.

The chain carries TRBV5-1 and TRBJ1-2; 7 bases are a match to TRBD1. The V segment lost 0 bases and the J segment 3 bases; nucleotides outside the gene matches: 5. From germline, CDR1 is SGHRS and CDR2 YFSETQ. This CDR3 region has 15 residues. CDR3 sequence (DNA): TGCGCCAGCAGCTTGGAAGGGGGCGGTGACTATGGCTACACCTTC. Its protein product is CASSLEGGGDYGYTF.

This clone was seen just once. The V call is TRBV2, the J call TRBJ2-5, with 10 bases aligning to TRBD2. With 6 bases clipped from V and 3 bases from J, the junction kept 10 bases outside the gene matches. The CDR3 consists of 16 residues. CDR1 and CDR2 from the germline V gene are SNHLY and FYNNEI. CDR3 residues: CASRRSSGGREETQYF. Here the CDR3 DNA reads TGTGCCAGCAGGCGGTCTAGCGGGGGAAGGGAAGAGACCCAGTACTTC.

In nucleotides, the CDR3 is TGTGCCAGCAGTTTATCGGGCAGGGAAGCTTTCTTT. It encodes CASSLSGREAFF. This chain uses TRBV27 with TRBJ1-1; D is undetermined. The CDR3 spans 12 residues. Trimming took 0 bases from V and 8 from J, leaving 7 bases between them. CDR1 is MNHEY and CDR2 is SMNVEV in the germline V gene (reference sequence).

The chain has TRBV4-1 and TRBJ2-1; D gene ambiguous. V was pared by 4 bases and J by 4 bases, with 8 bases between. The CDR3 length is 13 residues. Per germline, CDR1 MGHRA and CDR2 YSYEKL. The CDR3 nucleotides read TGCGCCAGCAGCCCCCAGGAATACAATGAGCAGTTCTTC. Translated: CASSPQEYNEQFF.

The V call is TRBV27, the J call TRBJ2-4; D may be TRBD2 (6 bases). V gave up 6 bases and J gave up 3 bases, with 18 bases separating them. The CDR3 length is 16 residues. The germline gives CDR1 MNHEY, CDR2 SMNVEV (reference sequence). CDR3 sequence reads: CASRPGLQSGKNIQYF. The CDR3 DNA sequence: TGTGCCAGCAGACCGGGACTGCAAAGTGGCAAAAACATTCAGTACTTC.

The chain couples TRBV7-9 to TRBJ2-2; tentatively, D is TRBD2 (5 bases). With 3 bases removed from V and 6 bases from J, the gap between germline ends came to 11 bases. This CDR3 contains 14 residues. Germline CDR1 is SEHNR and CDR2 is FQNEAQ (reference sequence). The CDR3 protein is CASSFNGVAGELFF. The CDR3 DNA is TGTGCCAGCAGCTTCAACGGGGTGGCCGGGGAGCTGTTTTTT.

The table lists this clone with a few counts. The V and J genes are TRBV19 and TRBJ1-5; 8 nucleotides match TRBD1. The CDR3 runs 14 residues. Germline V gene lookup returns CDR1 LNHDA and CDR2 SQIVND (reference sequence). V dropped 5 bases and J dropped 6; count of bases not matched to a gene: 6. CDR3 amino acids: CASSATGEGQPQHF. The CDR3 coding sequence is TGTGCCAGTAGTGCGACAGGGGAGGGTCAGCCCCAGCATTTT.

The rearrangement joins TRBV9 to TRBJ2-1; TRBD2 aligns across 8 bases. The length of the CDR3 is 17 residues. J gave up 0 bases and V 2 bases, and 7 bases lay outside the gene matches. Germline-derived CDR1 and CDR2 are SGDLS and YYNGEE. For the CDR3, the DNA is TGTGCCAGCAGCGTCCTTAGCGGGGCCAGCTCCTACAATGAGCAGTTCTTC. Its translation is CASSVLSGASSYNEQFF.

DNA for the CDR3: TGTGCCAGCAGTGAAATGACAGGTCCGGTTGAAGAGCAGTACTTC. Protein product: CASSEMTGPVEEQYF. This chain connects TRBV28 to TRBJ2-7; weak D call: TRBD1 (6 bases). Trimming removed 5 bases at V and 7 bases at J, with 21 bases between. CDR1 and CDR2 from the germline V gene are MDHEN and SYDVKM. The CDR3 sequence is 15 residues long.

The chain combines TRBV7-3 with TRBJ1-1, with a possible D match to TRBD1 (5 bases). The ends were cut back, 5 bases at V and 7 bases at J, with 11 bases in the middle. This CDR3 spans 12 amino acids. The germline gives CDR1 SGHTA, CDR2 FQGTGA. The CDR3 DNA reads TGTGCCAGCAGCCCTGGGGGGAGTGAAGCTTTCTTT. This sequence encodes CASSPGGSEAFF.

The CDR3 bases are TGTGCCACCACGGGGACAGCGAACACCGGGGAGCTGTTTTTT. Amino acid sequence: CATTGTANTGELFF. V usage is TRBV24-1 and J usage is TRBJ2-2; TRBD1 matches at 7 bases. V shed 8 bases, J shed 0 bases, and the junction held 2 bases outside the gene matches. The CDR3 is made up of 14 amino acids. In germline, CDR1 is KGHDR, CDR2 SFDVKD.

This clone was seen once. The V call is TRBV28, the J call TRBJ1-4; TRBD1 might be the D (5 bases). The CDR3 contains 13 residues. V lost 2 bases to trimming and J lost 8 bases, with 9 bases between them. Germline values: CDR1 MDHEN, CDR2 SYDVKM. CDR3 sequence reads: CASSLRGWEKLFF. The CDR3 DNA is TGTGCCAGCAGTTTAAGGGGTTGGGAAAAACTGTTTTTT.

This chain links TRBV13 with TRBJ2-1; weak D call: TRBD2 (5 bases). V lost 5 bases to trimming and J lost 0 bases, with 14 bases between them. The CDR3 is 16 residues long. Per germline, CDR1 PRHDT and CDR2 FYEKMQ (reference sequence). Here the CDR3 reads CASSPEVASSYNEQFF. The CDR3 DNA reads TGTGCCAGCAGCCCGGAGGTAGCAAGCTCCTACAATGAGCAGTTCTTC.

The V call is TRBV10-3, the J call TRBJ2-2; 10 bases line up with TRBD2. This CDR3 has 15 amino acids. The V segment lost 4 bases and the J segment 4 bases; nucleotides outside the gene matches: 3. CDR1 is ENHRY and CDR2 is SYGVKD in the germline V gene. This chain's CDR3 is CAISGLAGATGELFF. The CDR3 DNA follows: TGTGCCATCAGTGGTCTAGCGGGAGCCACCGGGGAGCTGTTTTTT.

This clone has a single count. The gene calls are TRBV10-3 and TRBJ2-7, with 8 bases fitting TRBD1. The V gene end was trimmed by 6 bases and the J gene end by 2 bases; junction bases not matched to a gene: 9. CDR1 is ENHRY and CDR2 is SYGVKD in the germline V gene. This CDR3 comprises 15 residues. For the CDR3, the DNA is TGTGCCATCAGACCCGGGACAGGTAGAACCTACGAGCAGTACTTC. This sequence encodes CAIRPGTGRTYEQYF.

This clone came up a few times. V usage is TRBV7-9 and J usage is TRBJ1-1; D is unclear. The V gene's germline CDR1 is SEHNR and CDR2 FQNEAQ (reference sequence). V was pared by 2 bases and J by 4 bases, with 11 bases between. The length of the CDR3 is 14 residues. CDR3 nucleotides: TGTGCCAGCAGCTTAATCGTAGGGAGCACTGAAGCTTTCTTT. Its translation is CASSLIVGSTEAFF.

The chain has TRBV7-3 and TRBJ1-6, with 9 bases fitting TRBD1. Germline-derived CDR1 and CDR2 are SGHTA and FQGTGA. The CDR3 covers 14 residues. V lost 4 bases, J lost 12 bases, and 7 bases stayed unmatched. CDR3 sequence: CASSSGTGSEPLHF. CDR3 bases: TGTGCCAGCAGCTCCGGGACAGGGTCGGAACCCCTCCACTTT.